This T cell receptor beta chain stems from a study of cytomegalovirus exposure and HLA in healthy donors (TCRdb year 2017). Regarding the study in general: An earlier analysis of several hundred of the donors reported about 290 Gb of sequence data and roughly 110 million unique TCR beta sequences from some 180 million T cells. The study profiled the T cell repertoires of hundreds of subjects by immunosequencing and related them to cytomegalovirus serostatus. A later analysis re-analyzed previously published TCR beta repertoires from 500 to 700 donors and added high-resolution HLA genotyping to study TCR occurrence patterns. Rather than drawing on any new phenotypic data, the later analysis identified candidate immune exposures from TCR beta sequences and the way those sequences occurred across donors. HLA typing covered class I and class II loci at four-digit resolution. A later genetic analysis used genome-wide SNP genotypes for about 60% of the roughly 670 donors, treating that subset as a discovery cohort. The study was designed to test whether signatures of past pathogen exposure could be identified by cataloging public T cell receptors. The number of typed donors differed by locus: roughly 620-630 for A, B, C, DRB1 and DQB1; 522 for DQA1; around 580 for DPA1; and roughly 450 for DPB1. Alongside the repertoire data, information on donor age, sex, ethnicity and CMV serostatus was compiled. Among some 410 genotyped donors of the cohort, an average of around 240,000 unique TCR beta nucleotide sequences was sequenced per donor, of which roughly 17% were non-productive. To predict cytomegalovirus infection status, the study brought together high-throughput TCR immunosequencing, statistical association of individual TCRs with disease status, and machine learning. An earlier analysis of 587 of the donors applied high-throughput TCR beta sequencing to assess whether each TCR beta V gene segment acted as functional or pseudogenic. Roughly 290 gigabases of sequencing data and 70 million to 100 million unique TCR sequences made up an early release that covered around 640 HLA-typed donors. Along with the approximately 650-subject first cohort, a separate validation cohort of some 130 different subjects was used. Four or five DR-DQ haplotypes were handled as single units for association and clustering because linkage in the cohort was strong. Among the approximately 420 genotyped donors, around 81% belonged to the genetic ancestry cluster associated with self-reported Caucasian donors. Every repertoire in the discovery cohort had been generated on one and the same sequencing platform.

Preparation of the library involved the immunoSEQ multiplex PCR assay. For the multiplex PCR, a mixture combining 60 forward primers for TCR Vbeta segments and 13 reverse primers for TCR Jbeta segments was used. A multiplex PCR assay on genomic DNA amplified the CDR3 region of rearranged TCR beta genes. The Illumina HiSeq System was used to sequence the amplified TCR beta libraries as 87-base-pair reads. Regarding the original processing steps: A later analysis counted approximately 74 million unique TCR beta chains across the 550 to 700 repertoires, and 10 million to 11 million of these chains were shared by at least two donors. To remove PCR and sequencing errors, raw reads were error-corrected and collapsed into unique sequences using a nearest-neighbor algorithm that merged closely related sequences. To assign V, D and J gene segments, CDR3 sequences were aligned to IMGT reference sequences. For a sequence to be retained, a match of at least six nucleotides to both a V gene segment and a J gene segment was required. Rearrangements were called productive when the CDR3 lacked stop codons and stayed in frame with V and J; all others were non-productive. CDR3 was defined by IMGT convention, running from the second conserved V-encoded cysteine to the conserved J-encoded phenylalanine. The earlier analysis of more than 450 of the donors excluded sequences that lacked an unambiguous match to a single V gene segment. An earlier analysis of 587 of the donors called V segments functional above 56.7% productive rearrangements and segregating when the between-donor standard deviation exceeded 5%. To diagnose cytomegalovirus status from the catalog of TCR beta chain sequences, a statistical classification framework was built. A later analysis assigned V and J genes by comparing TCR nucleotide sequences with IMGT/GENE-DB human TR gene sequences. Using the TCRdist pipeline, a later analysis assigned CDR3 sequences along with most-parsimonious VDJ recombination scenarios. A later analysis defined each TCR beta chain by its CDR3 amino acid sequence plus V-gene family, and excluded reads lacking a unique V-gene family. As a way to deal with suspected cross-contamination and a sequencing artifact, a later analysis dropped 450 to 600 nucleotide sequences that were highly shared and had low generation probability. For each public chain, a later analysis derived a clonal expansion index from normalized ranks of inferred template counts within each repertoire. A later analysis computed generation probabilities with a VDJ recombination model fitted to out-of-frame rearrangements, and checked the results against IGoR. In a later analysis, TCR-TCR, TCR-HLA and TCR-CMV co-occurrence was scored with hypergeometric tests, and a repertoire-size bias correction was applied to TCR pairs. To estimate false discovery rates, a later analysis permuted the HLA or CMV assignments 20 times. In a later analysis, co-occurring TCRs were grouped with DBSCAN, and TCRdist sequence similarity was added when clustering was performed within HLA-allele-positive subsets. For co-occurrence clustering, repertoires with fewer than 30,000 or more than 120,000 public chains were excluded, along with a handful of repertoires with anomalous nucleotide sharing. TCRdb took over this immuneACCESS table, retaining in-frame rearrangements with V and J assigned. Such tables are incomplete; in checked studies, under half of the missing clones stem from an unresolved V gene, and the remainder is unexplained. V and J calls and clone size are those listed in that table; D and trimming were worked out from the DNA. This sample holds more than 100,000 clones; just under 80% were observed only once. The top ten clones comprise about 1.5% of the sample.

V loses 4 bases of germline sequence and J loses 4 bases, and the interval between the two ends is 10 bases. Sequences MNHEY (CDR1) and SMNVEV (CDR2) are obtained from the germline V gene (reference sequence). The CDR3 covers 13 residues, taking in both the cysteine and the phenylalanine. The sequence is cut down to CDR3 DNA, 39 bases in frame from base 1. Overall results and qualifications from the work: While some public TCRs were present in many individuals, most TCR sequences turned up only very rarely across donors. In vitro tests confirmed that a few of the cytomegalovirus-associated TCR beta chains recognize cytomegalovirus antigens. Strong co-occurrence of HLA alleles, especially DR and DQ, made assigning TCR associations to individual alleles difficult. In a later analysis, most CMV-associated TCR beta chains were found to appear HLA-restricted, with HLA associations seemingly driven largely by CMV exposure. In a later genetic analysis, fewer N-insertions in productive TCRs were reported among donors in an Asian-associated ancestry cluster than the roughly 640-donor mean. Roughly uniform sequencing depth across donors was assumed in presence/absence analyses, although this assumption may not hold. This cohort had only TCR beta chains sequenced, and the lack of alpha or paired-chain data limited which features could be detected. An association between a missense DCLRE1C variant and V-gene and J-gene trimming of TCR beta chains was found in a later genetic analysis and replicated in an independent cohort. The only immune exposure information available for the cohort was CMV serostatus. The earlier analysis of approximately 560 of the donors excluded 15 to 20 rarely observed V segments, including chromosome 9 orphons, because counts were too low. Some IMGT-functional V segments, including TRBV6-2 and TRBV6-3, could not be distinguished by the 87-base-pair reads and were therefore excluded. Cytomegalovirus status was reported to be diagnosed by the classifier with high specificity and sensitivity in both the original and validation cohorts. Because some donors lacked HLA typing at each locus, the association tests relied only on the typed subset. Linkage disequilibrium might explain the correlated functional status among segregating V segments, but an unknown experimental factor could not be ruled out. A further reported finding was that TCR beta sequences accurately predicted the HLA-A and HLA-B alleles for most subjects in the first cohort. A cluster of highly shared sequence variants was judged likely to be a technical artifact of the sequencing pipeline. A later analysis reported that several top co-occurrence clusters appeared linked to parvovirus B19, influenza, CMV and Epstein-Barr virus. In a later analysis, 15,000 to 20,000 TCR beta sequences were associated with specific HLA alleles at a false discovery rate of 0.05. According to the authors, the approach could potentially be generalized to other disease states and immunological phenotypes. In a later analysis, TCR association rates were found to vary across HLA loci, with the most associated TCRs seen for DRB1 alleles and the fewest for HLA-C alleles. An earlier analysis of approximately 600 of the donors showed that most TCR beta V segments appeared in productive rearrangements either about 90% or about 30% of the time, which broadly matched IMGT annotations. In the study, 150 to 200 TCR beta chains were listed as associated with cytomegalovirus. In a later analysis, HLA-associated TCR beta chains showed more clonal expansion and lower generation probabilities than non-associated chains that were equally common.

As for this clone: Its antigen specificity is not known. No per-base quality is available; no much larger clone lies one base away.

The cohort was made up of roughly 670 healthy bone marrow donors. All cohort members were sampled while nominally healthy, although unrecorded immune exposures were likely present. The donor tested CMV seronegative and was one of the 352 seronegative cohort members. A peripheral blood sample was collected from each donor, and TCR beta sequencing was performed on peripheral blood mononuclear cells. The Qiagen DNeasy Blood Extraction Kit was used to extract genomic DNA from the blood cell samples. The V gene is TRBV27 and the J gene is TRBJ1-1; no confident D gene assignment can be made. The sequence was obtained from a woman aged 18-29 years in good health and CMV-seronegative. The material sequenced was PBMCs. The nucleotide sequence is given as TGTGCCAGCAGTTGGCGACACTTCACTGAAGCTTTCTTT. Translated, this is CASSWRHFTEAFF.